A single sample is the source of the 27 T cell receptor beta chains below, sequenced in a study of cytomegalovirus exposure and HLA in healthy donors. The PCR had 60 Vbeta and 13 Jbeta primers. Using immunoSEQ multiplex PCR, the repertoire was profiled, and TCRdb retains in-frame clones only, with some absent. The table has 99,000 or so clones, around 79% seen once. Specimen: PBMCs. Source of these receptors: a man aged 60 to 75 in good health and CMV-seropositive.

The chain recombines TRBV5-1 with TRBJ2-3, with 10 bases identical to TRBD2. The J segment lost 1 base and the V segment lost 1 base, leaving 3 bases of the junction unmatched. The CDR3 sequence is 16 residues long. Germline V gene sequence: CDR1 SGHRS, CDR2 YFSETQ. The CDR3 reads CASSLRLAGGTDTQYF. The CDR3, as DNA: TGCGCCAGCAGCTTGAGGCTAGCGGGGGGCACAGATACGCAGTATTTT.

V and J are TRBV7-9 and TRBJ2-7, with D perhaps TRBD2 (5 bases). Looked up from germline, CDR1 is SEHNR and CDR2 is FQNEAQ (reference sequence). Trimming left V 4 bases short and J 3 bases short, with 16 bases between. The CDR3 extends over 15 amino acids. The chain's CDR3 is CASSSGWAAYYEQYF. The CDR3 DNA sequence: TGTGCCAGCAGCTCGGGGTGGGCCGCCTACTACGAGCAGTACTTC.

This clone was picked up one time. V is TRBV23-1 and J is TRBJ1-5, with 8 bases lining up with TRBD1. Being an ORF, TRBV23-1 has a function that is uncertain. V lost 1 base and J lost 6; bases outside the gene matches: 5. The CDR3 extends over 15 amino acids. Here the CDR3 reads CASSQYLTGAQPQHF. In DNA, the CDR3 is TGCGCCAGCAGTCAATACTTGACAGGGGCTCAGCCCCAGCATTTT.

To note about this clone: An end of the junction differs from the germline gene, which may be a read error. V is TRBV6-1 and J is TRBJ1-5, with 8 nucleotides matching TRBD1. CDR3 length: 16 amino acids. Germline V gene sequence: CDR1 MNHNS, CDR2 SASEGT. CDR3 in amino acids: CASGELGQGANQPQHF. CDR3 nucleotides: TGTGCCAGCGGTGAATTGGGGCAGGGGGCTAATCAGCCCCAGCATTTT.

Regarding this clone: An end of the junction differs from the germline gene, which may be a read error. The chain carries TRBV7-3 and TRBJ1-4; 9 positions agree with TRBD1. There are 15 residues in the CDR3. Germline assignment: CDR1 SGHTA and CDR2 FQGTGA. CDR3 coding DNA: TGTTCCAGCAGCTTAAAGGGACAGGGTGAGGAAAAACTGTTTTTT. As protein: CSSSLKGQGEEKLFF.

The genes are TRBV11-2 and TRBJ2-7; 9 bases align to TRBD2. Trimming at V came to 2 bases and at J to 4 bases, leaving 3 bases not matched to a gene. Per germline, CDR1 SGHAT and CDR2 FQNNGV. This CDR3 has 14 amino acids. The CDR3 DNA sequence: TGTGCCAGCAGCTTATTGCTAGCGGGGTACGAGCAGTACTTC. Its translation is CASSLLLAGYEQYF.

CDR3 residues: CASSEIGSSNQPQHF. The DNA of the CDR3 is TGTGCCAGCAGTGAGATCGGGTCTAGCAATCAGCCCCAGCATTTT. The genes are TRBV2 and TRBJ1-5; D not resolved. CDR1 SNHLY and CDR2 FYNNEI come from the germline V gene. Trimming pared 3 bases from V and 0 bases from J, leaving 9 bases between. This CDR3 comprises 15 residues.

DNA for the CDR3: TGTGCCAGCTCCCAGGACAGGGGGCAAACTGAAGCTTTCTTT. This gives the protein CASSQDRGQTEAFF. The chain couples TRBV18 to TRBJ1-1, with TRBD1 matching over 11 bases. This CDR3 spans 14 amino acids. Trimming at V came to 6 bases and at J to 5 bases, leaving 5 bases not matched to a gene. Germline-derived CDR1 and CDR2 are KGHSH and LQKENI.

The rearrangement joins TRBV25-1 to TRBJ2-3; 13 bases are a match to TRBD2. Losses at the gene ends were 1 base for V and 0 bases for J; bases not matched to a gene: 4. The CDR3 loop spans 18 amino acids. CDR1 and CDR2 (germline): MGHDK, SYGVNS. The CDR3 is CASSESGTSGVSTDTQYF. CDR3 sequence (DNA): TGTGCCAGCAGTGAATCAGGGACTAGCGGGGTAAGCACAGATACGCAGTATTTT.

The chain employs TRBV4-2 and TRBJ2-3; 9 bases match TRBD2. CDR1 LGHNA and CDR2 YNFKEQ come from the germline V gene. The junction had 8 bases not matched to a gene; V was cut back by 4 bases and J by 0 bases. The CDR3 is made up of 17 amino acids. The CDR3 bases are TGTGCCAGCAGCCCACTACTGGGACTAGCAAGCACAGATACGCAGTATTTT. Residues: CASSPLLGLASTDTQYF.

This clone turned up a few times. The chain recombines TRBV7-2 with TRBJ1-3, with no clear D. The CDR3 is 13 residues long. With 1 base removed from V and 5 bases from J, the gap between germline ends came to 6 bases. CDR1 and CDR2 from the germline V gene are SGHTA and FQGNSA. The CDR3 DNA is TGTGCCAGCAGCTTAGATAACAGAAACACCATATATTTT. It specifies CASSLDNRNTIYF.

V and J are TRBV5-1 and TRBJ1-1; D not certain. V was trimmed by 6 bases and J by 0 bases, leaving 15 bases between them. The length of the CDR3 is 15 residues. Germline-derived CDR1 and CDR2 are SGHRS and YFSETQ. CDR3 in amino acids: CASNAGTAMNTEAFF. CDR3 DNA sequence: TGCGCCAGCAACGCCGGAACAGCCATGAACACTGAAGCTTTCTTT.

J is TRBJ1-2 and V is TRBV10-1; 7 bases map to TRBD1. The trim removed 4 bases at V and 4 bases at J, leaving 3 bases unmatched. Per the germline V gene, CDR1 is WNHNN and CDR2 is SYGVQD (reference sequence). This CDR3 region has 13 residues. CDR3 sequence (DNA): TGCGCCAGCAGTGCGGGACAGAGCTATGGCTACACCTTC. Protein sequence: CASSAGQSYGYTF.

The chain combines TRBV18 with TRBJ1-5, with 7 bases that match TRBD1. The CDR3 loop spans 15 amino acids. Per germline, CDR1 KGHSH and CDR2 LQKENI. After removal of 6 bases from V and 5 bases from J, the junction contained 10 bases not matched to a gene. The CDR3, as DNA: TGTGCCAGCTCCTCCGGGACAGCGGGGGATCAGCCCCAGCATTTT. This encodes CASSSGTAGDQPQHF.

The chain joins TRBV5-1 to TRBJ2-1, with 14 bases lining up with TRBD2. Trimming took 0 bases from V and 0 from J; bases not matched to a gene: 5. Germline-derived CDR1 and CDR2 are SGHRS and YFSETQ. The length of the CDR3 is 19 residues. The CDR3 bases are TGCGCCAGCAGCTTGGATGGACTAGCGGGGGGCCGCTCCTACAATGAGCAGTTCTTC. Its translation is CASSLDGLAGGRSYNEQFF.

The chain recombines TRBV7-8 with TRBJ1-1; 7 nucleotides align to TRBD1. CDR3 length: 14 amino acids. V lost 5 bases, J lost 11 bases, and 14 bases stayed unmatched. From germline, CDR1 is SGHVS and CDR2 FQNEAQ. In DNA form, the CDR3 reads TGTGCCAGCAGCACCCGGGACAGCCGAGGAGGGGCTTTCTTT. Amino acid sequence: CASSTRDSRGGAFF.

V gene TRBV6-1 combines with J gene TRBJ1-2; 7 bases are shared with TRBD1. With 4 bases clipped from V and 5 bases from J, the junction kept 4 bases outside the gene matches. CDR1 MNHNS and CDR2 SASEGT come from the germline V gene. The CDR3 has 13 amino acids. CDR3 amino acids: CASSVDREYGYTF. CDR3 DNA: TGTGCCAGCAGTGTCGACAGGGAGTATGGCTACACCTTC.

The rearrangement links TRBV5-6 to TRBJ1-5, with D possibly TRBD1 on 6 matching bases. V dropped 4 bases and J dropped 1 base, with 15 bases sitting between them. The germline gives CDR1 SGHDT, CDR2 YYEEEE. This CDR3 region has 16 residues. The CDR3 DNA sequence: TGTGCCAGCAGCCCGGGGATAGGGGGAAGCAATCAGCCCCAGCATTTT. It yields the protein CASSPGIGGSNQPQHF.

This clone appeared a single time. The chain combines TRBV6-6 with TRBJ2-5, with 10 bases identical to TRBD2. CDR3 length equals 15 residues. J was trimmed by 4 bases and V by 6 bases; bases with no gene match: 8. Germline values: CDR1 MNHNY, CDR2 SVGAGI (reference sequence). CDR3 in amino acids: CASSVGLAGAETQYF. In DNA, the CDR3 is TGTGCCAGCAGCGTGGGGCTAGCGGGGGCAGAGACCCAGTACTTC.

The V and J genes are TRBV9 and TRBJ2-1; 7 bases agree with TRBD2. The CDR3 contains 14 residues. Germline CDR1 is SGDLS and CDR2 is YYNGEE. V shed 2 bases and J 8 bases; nucleotides not matched to a gene: 7. The CDR3 here is CASSVRLASYEQFF. DNA for the CDR3: TGTGCCAGCAGCGTTCGACTAGCATCCTATGAGCAGTTCTTC.

In its sample, this clone was seen a few times. The chain uses TRBV29-1 and TRBJ2-3; D is perhaps TRBD1 (6 bases). Trimming took 7 bases from V and 6 from J, leaving 8 bases between them. CDR1 is SQVTM, CDR2 ANQGSEA, per germline. CDR3 length: 10 amino acids. The CDR3 bases are TGCAGCGCAGGGGAGGATACGCAGTATTTT. Its translation: CSAGEDTQYF.

This rearrangement joins TRBV6-1 to TRBJ2-7; a weak D match, TRBD2 (6 bases). Trimming cost V 0 bases and J 7 bases, with 7 bases left between them. The CDR3 loop spans 12 amino acids. Germline V gives CDR1 MNHNS, CDR2 SASEGT. The CDR3 nucleotides are TGTGCCAGCAGTGAAGCAGGAGGGGAGCAGTACTTC. This encodes CASSEAGGEQYF.

The count of this clone is one. The chain recombines TRBV5-5 with TRBJ2-2; D unclear. V was shortened by 1 base and J by 5 bases, with 12 bases between the two germline ends. The length of the CDR3 is 15 residues. Germline V CDR1 and CDR2: SGHKS, YYEKEE (reference sequence). In DNA, the CDR3 is TGTGCCAGCAGCTTGTTAGCTCCGGGTACCGGGGAGCTGTTTTTT. Its translation: CASSLLAPGTGELFF.

Details on this clone: Sequence at one end of the junction differs from germline and may be a read error. At the DNA level, this CDR3 is encoded by other sequences in the same sample as well. This chain uses TRBV7-6 with TRBJ2-5, with TRBD2 matching 8 bases. The CDR3 runs 15 residues. Germline V CDR1 and CDR2: SGHVS, FNYEAQ. The CDR3 spells CASSLGTGGPETQYF. Written as DNA, the CDR3 is TGCGCCAGCAGCTTGGGGACGGGGGGGCCAGAGACCCAGTACTTC.

This sequence joins TRBV11-2 and TRBJ2-7; 12 bases match TRBD2. In germline, CDR1 is SGHAT, CDR2 FQNNGV. V shed 5 bases and J 2 bases; nucleotides not matched to a gene: 7. The CDR3 totals 16 residues. Written as DNA, the CDR3 is TGTGCCAGCAGCCCGCCCGGACTAGCGGGGACCTACGAGCAGTACTTC. It is translated as CASSPPGLAGTYEQYF. Full variable domain (remainder filled in from reference TRBV11-2 and TRBJ2-7): EAGVAQSPRYKIIEKRQSVAFWCNPISGHATLYWYQQILGQGPKLLIQFQNNGVVDDSQLPKDRFSAERLKGVDSTLKIQPAKLEDSAVYLCASSPPGLAGTYEQYFGPGTRLTVT.

This clone was counted between two and nine times. The rearrangement links TRBV7-6 to TRBJ1-1, with 7 bases fitting TRBD1. V shed 4 bases, J shed 1 base, and the junction held 3 bases outside the gene matches. From germline, CDR1 is SGHVS and CDR2 FNYEAQ. The CDR3 runs 14 residues. CDR3 sequence (DNA): TGTGCCAGCAGCTCATACAGGGGGAACACTGAAGCTTTCTTT. Its translation: CASSSYRGNTEAFF.

The rearrangement joins TRBV6-1 to TRBJ2-7; 10 nucleotides agree with TRBD1. Germline assignment: CDR1 MNHNS and CDR2 SASEGT. CDR3 size: 14 residues. V lost 5 bases to trimming and J lost 1 base; unmatched junction nucleotides: 2. The CDR3 sequence: CASSWDRGSYEQYF. DNA for the CDR3: TGTGCCAGCAGTTGGGACAGGGGATCCTACGAGCAGTACTTC.